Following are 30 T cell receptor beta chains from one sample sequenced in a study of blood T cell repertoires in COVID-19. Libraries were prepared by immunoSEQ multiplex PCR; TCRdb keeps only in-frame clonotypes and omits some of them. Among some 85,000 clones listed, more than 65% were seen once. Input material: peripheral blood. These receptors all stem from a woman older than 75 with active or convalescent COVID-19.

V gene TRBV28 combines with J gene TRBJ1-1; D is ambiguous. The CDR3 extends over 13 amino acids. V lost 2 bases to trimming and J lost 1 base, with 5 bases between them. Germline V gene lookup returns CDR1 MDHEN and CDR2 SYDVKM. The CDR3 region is CASSLNRNTEAFF. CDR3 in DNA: TGTGCCAGCAGTTTAAACAGGAACACTGAAGCTTTCTTT.

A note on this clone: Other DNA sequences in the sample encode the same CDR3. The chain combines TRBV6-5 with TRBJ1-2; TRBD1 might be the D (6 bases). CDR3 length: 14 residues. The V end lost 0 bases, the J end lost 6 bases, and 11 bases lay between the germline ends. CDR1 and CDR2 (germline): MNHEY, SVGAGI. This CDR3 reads CASSYSGQGNGYTF. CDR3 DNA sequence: TGTGCCAGCAGTTACTCGGGGCAGGGGAATGGCTACACCTTC.

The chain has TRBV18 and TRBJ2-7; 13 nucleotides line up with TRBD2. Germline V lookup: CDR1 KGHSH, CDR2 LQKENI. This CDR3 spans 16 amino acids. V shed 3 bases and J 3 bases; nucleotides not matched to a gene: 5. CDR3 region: CASSPFGTSGVYEQYF. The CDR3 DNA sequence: TGTGCCAGCTCACCCTTCGGGACTAGCGGGGTCTACGAGCAGTACTTC. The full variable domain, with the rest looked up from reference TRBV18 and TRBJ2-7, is NAGVMQNPRHLVRRRGQEARLRCSPMKGHSHVYWYRQLPEEGLKFMVYLQKENIIDESGMPKERFSAEFPKEGPSILRIQQVVRGDSAAYFCASSPFGTSGVYEQYFGPGTRLTVT.

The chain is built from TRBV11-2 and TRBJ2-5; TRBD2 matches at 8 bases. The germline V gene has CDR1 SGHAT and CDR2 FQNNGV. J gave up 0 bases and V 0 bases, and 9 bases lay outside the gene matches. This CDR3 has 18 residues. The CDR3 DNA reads TGTGCCAGCAGCTTAGATATAGGCGGGGGGTCGTACCAAGAGACCCAGTACTTC. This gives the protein CASSLDIGGGSYQETQYF.

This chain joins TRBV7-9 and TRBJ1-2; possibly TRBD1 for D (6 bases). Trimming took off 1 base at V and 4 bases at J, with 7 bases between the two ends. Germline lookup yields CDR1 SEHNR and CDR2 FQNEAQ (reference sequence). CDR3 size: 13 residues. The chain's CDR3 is CASSLGQVYGYTF. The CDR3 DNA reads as TGTGCCAGCAGCTTAGGACAGGTCTATGGCTACACCTTC.

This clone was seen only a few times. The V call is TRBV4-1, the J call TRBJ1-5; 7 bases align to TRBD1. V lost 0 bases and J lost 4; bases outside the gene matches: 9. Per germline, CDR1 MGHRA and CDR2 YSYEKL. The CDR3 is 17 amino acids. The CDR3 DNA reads TGCGCCAGCAGCCAAGATAGGGCAGGGGGGCCGAATCAGCCCCAGCATTTT. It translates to CASSQDRAGGPNQPQHF.

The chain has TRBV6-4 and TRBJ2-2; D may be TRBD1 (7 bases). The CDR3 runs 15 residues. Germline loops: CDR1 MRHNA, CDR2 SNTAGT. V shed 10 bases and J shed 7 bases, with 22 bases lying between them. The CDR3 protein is CAILPSGGSGGELFF. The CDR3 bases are TGTGCCATCCTCCCGTCAGGGGGGAGTGGCGGGGAGCTGTTTTTT.

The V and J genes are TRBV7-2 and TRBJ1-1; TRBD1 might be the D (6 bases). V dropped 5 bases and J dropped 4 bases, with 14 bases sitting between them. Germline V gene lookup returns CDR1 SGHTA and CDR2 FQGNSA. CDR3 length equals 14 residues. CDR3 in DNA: TGTGCCAGCAGCACACAGGGTTTTGGCACTGAAGCTTTCTTT. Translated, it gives CASSTQGFGTEAFF.

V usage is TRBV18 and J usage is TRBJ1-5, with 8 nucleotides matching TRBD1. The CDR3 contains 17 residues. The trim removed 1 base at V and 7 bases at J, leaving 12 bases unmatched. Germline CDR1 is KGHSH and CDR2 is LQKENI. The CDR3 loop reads CASSPREQGAPGQPQHF. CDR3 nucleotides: TGTGCCAGCTCACCACGAGAGCAGGGGGCACCCGGGCAGCCCCAGCATTTT.

The CDR3 sequence is CASSWGLRGNTIYF. In nucleotides, the CDR3 is TGTGCCAGCAGTTGGGGACTGCGGGGAAACACCATATATTTT. The chain recombines TRBV6-5 with TRBJ1-3; TRBD1 is a possible D gene (5 bases). Trimming removed 4 bases at V and 4 bases at J, with 11 bases between. The CDR3 spans 14 residues. Germline lookup yields CDR1 MNHEY and CDR2 SVGAGI.

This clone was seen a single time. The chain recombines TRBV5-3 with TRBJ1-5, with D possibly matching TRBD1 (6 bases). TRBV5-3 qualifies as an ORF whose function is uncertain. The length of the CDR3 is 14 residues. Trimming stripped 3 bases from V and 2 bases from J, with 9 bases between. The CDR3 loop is CARSSGHCNQPQHF. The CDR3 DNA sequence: TGTGCCAGAAGCTCGGGACATTGCAATCAGCCCCAGCATTTT.

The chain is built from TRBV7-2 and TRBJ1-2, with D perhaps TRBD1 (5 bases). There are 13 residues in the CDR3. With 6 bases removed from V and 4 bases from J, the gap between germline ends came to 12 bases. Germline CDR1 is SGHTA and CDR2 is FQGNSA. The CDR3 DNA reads TGTGCCAGCAGATATACAGGTCCCTATGGCTACACCTTC. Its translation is CASRYTGPYGYTF.

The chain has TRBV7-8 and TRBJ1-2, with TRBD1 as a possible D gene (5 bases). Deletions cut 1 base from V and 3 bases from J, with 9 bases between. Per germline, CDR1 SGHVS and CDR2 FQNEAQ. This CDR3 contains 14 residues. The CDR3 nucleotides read TGTGCCAGCAGCTTAGGCAGGGTCGACTATGGCTACACCTTC. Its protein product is CASSLGRVDYGYTF.

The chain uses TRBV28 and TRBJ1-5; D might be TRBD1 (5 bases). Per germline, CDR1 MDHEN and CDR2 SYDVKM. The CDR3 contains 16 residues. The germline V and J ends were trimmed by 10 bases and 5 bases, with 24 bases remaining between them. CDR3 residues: CATINPGWGDHQPQHF. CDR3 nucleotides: TGTGCCACCATAAACCCCGGATGGGGCGATCATCAGCCCCAGCATTTT.

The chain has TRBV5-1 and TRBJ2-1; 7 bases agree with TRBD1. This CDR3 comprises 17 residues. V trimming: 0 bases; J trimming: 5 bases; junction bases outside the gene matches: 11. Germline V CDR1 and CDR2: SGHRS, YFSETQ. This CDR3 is CASSLADRVLGNNEQFF. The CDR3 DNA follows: TGCGCCAGCAGCTTGGCCGACAGGGTTCTTGGCAACAATGAGCAGTTCTTC.

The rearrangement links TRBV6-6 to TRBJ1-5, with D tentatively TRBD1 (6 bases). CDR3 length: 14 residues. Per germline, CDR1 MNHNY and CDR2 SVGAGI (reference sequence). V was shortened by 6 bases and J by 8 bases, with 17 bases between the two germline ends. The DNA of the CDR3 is TGTGCCAGCAGCCCTCAGGGGAGAAGTAAGCCCCAGCATTTT. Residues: CASSPQGRSKPQHF.

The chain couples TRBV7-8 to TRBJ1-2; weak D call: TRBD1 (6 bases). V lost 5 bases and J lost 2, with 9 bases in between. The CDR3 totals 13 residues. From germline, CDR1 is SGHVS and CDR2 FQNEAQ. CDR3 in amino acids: CASSRDRNYGYTF. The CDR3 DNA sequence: TGTGCCAGCAGCCGCGACAGGAACTATGGCTACACCTTC. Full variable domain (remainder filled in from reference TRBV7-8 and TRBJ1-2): GAGVSQSPRYKVAKRGQDVALRCDPISGHVSLFWYQQALGQGPEFLTYFQNEAQLDKSGLPSDRFFAERPEGSVSTLKIQRTQQEDSAVYLCASSRDRNYGYTFGSGTRLTVV.

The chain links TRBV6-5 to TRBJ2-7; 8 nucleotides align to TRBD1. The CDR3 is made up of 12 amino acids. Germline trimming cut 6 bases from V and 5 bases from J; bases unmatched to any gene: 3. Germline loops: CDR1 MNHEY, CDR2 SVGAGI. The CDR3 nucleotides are TGTGCCAGCAGGGCAGGGGGCGACGAGCAGTACTTC. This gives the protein CASRAGGDEQYF.

Here the CDR3 DNA reads TGTGCCAGCAGCGTAGGAAGGGGTGTCACTGAAGCTTTCTTT. Its protein product is CASSVGRGVTEAFF. The chain combines TRBV9 with TRBJ1-1, with a weak D call TRBD1 (5 bases). This CDR3 has 14 amino acids. Germline CDR1 and CDR2: SGDLS and YYNGEE. Trimming removed 0 bases at V and 4 bases at J, with 10 bases between.

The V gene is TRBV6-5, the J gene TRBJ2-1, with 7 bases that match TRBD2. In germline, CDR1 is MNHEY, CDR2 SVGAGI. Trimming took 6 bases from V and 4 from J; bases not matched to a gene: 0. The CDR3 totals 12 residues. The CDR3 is CASRGGYNEQFF. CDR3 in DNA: TGTGCCAGCAGGGGGGGGTACAATGAGCAGTTCTTC.

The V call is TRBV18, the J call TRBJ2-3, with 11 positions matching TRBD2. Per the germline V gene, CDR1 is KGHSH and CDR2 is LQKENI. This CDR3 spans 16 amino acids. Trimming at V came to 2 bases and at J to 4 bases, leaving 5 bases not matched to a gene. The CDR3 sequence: CASSPENSGGADTQYF. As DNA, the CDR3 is TGTGCCAGCTCACCAGAAAATAGCGGGGGGGCAGATACGCAGTATTTT.

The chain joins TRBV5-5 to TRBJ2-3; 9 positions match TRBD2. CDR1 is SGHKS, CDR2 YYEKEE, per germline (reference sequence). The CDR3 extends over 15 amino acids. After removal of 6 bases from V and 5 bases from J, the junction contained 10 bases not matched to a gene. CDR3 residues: CASTPDGGGGDTQYF. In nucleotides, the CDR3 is TGTGCCAGCACCCCAGACGGCGGGGGGGGAGATACGCAGTATTTT.

CDR3 DNA sequence: TGTGCCAGCAGTCTCGGGACAGGGGGCGGCTACACCTTC. Protein sequence: CASSLGTGGGYTF. The V gene is TRBV12-3 or TRBV12-4, the J gene TRBJ1-2; 12 bases map to TRBD1. Trimming took 5 bases from V and 8 from J; bases not matched to a gene: 3. This CDR3 comprises 13 residues.

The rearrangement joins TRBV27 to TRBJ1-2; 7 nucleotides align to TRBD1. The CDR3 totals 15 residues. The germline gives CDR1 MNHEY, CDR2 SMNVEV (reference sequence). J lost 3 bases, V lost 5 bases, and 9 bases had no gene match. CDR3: CASSTNRGVDYGYTF. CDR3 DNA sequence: TGTGCCAGCAGTACTAACAGGGGTGTGGACTATGGCTACACCTTC.

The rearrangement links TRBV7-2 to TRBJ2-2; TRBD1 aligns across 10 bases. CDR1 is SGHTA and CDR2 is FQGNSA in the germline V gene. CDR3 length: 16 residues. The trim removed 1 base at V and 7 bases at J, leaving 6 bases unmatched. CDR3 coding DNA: TGTGCCAGCAGCTTAGTAGGGACAGGGGCGGTCGGGGAGCTGTTTTTT. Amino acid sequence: CASSLVGTGAVGELFF.

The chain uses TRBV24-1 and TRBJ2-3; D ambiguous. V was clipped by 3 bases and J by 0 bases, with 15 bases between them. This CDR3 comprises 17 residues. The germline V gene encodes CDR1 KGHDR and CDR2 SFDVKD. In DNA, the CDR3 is TGTGCCACCAGTGATCCCAAATCGGGTGGGAGCACAGATACGCAGTATTTT. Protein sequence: CATSDPKSGGSTDTQYF.

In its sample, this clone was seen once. CDR3 sequence (DNA): TGTGCCAGCAGGACCGAGGTGCAGTTCTTC. The encoded protein is CASRTEVQFF. The chain employs TRBV2 and TRBJ2-1; D gene uncertain. The CDR3 is 10 residues long. Trimming shortened V by 6 bases and J by 12 bases, and 9 bases separated the two germline ends. The germline V gene has CDR1 SNHLY and CDR2 FYNNEI.

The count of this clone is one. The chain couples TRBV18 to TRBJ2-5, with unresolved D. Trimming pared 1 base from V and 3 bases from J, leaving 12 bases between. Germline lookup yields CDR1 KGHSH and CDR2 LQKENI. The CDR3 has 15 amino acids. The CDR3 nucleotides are TGTGCCAGCTCACCACGGTCAGGTATAGAAGAGACCCAGTACTTC. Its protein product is CASSPRSGIEETQYF.

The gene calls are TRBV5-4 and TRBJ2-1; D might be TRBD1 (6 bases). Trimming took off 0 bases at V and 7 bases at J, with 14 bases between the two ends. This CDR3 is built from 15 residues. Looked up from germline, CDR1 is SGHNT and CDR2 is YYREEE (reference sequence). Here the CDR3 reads CASSLGQGKENEQFF. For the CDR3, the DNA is TGTGCCAGCAGCTTGGGCCAGGGGAAGGAAAATGAGCAGTTCTTC.

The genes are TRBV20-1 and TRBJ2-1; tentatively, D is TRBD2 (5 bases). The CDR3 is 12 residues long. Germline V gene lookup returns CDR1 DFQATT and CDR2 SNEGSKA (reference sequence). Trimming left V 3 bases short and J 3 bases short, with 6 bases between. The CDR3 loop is CSASGSYNEQFF. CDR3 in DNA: TGCAGTGCTAGTGGGAGCTACAATGAGCAGTTCTTC.